Ten or more counts support the clone carrying this TCR beta chain. What it recognizes is unknown. The sample originates from a study of T cells after yellow fever vaccination. Study observations and caveats: Abundant bulk-population clonotypes could contaminate the FACS-sorted repertoires.

Template switching with 5'RACE generated the TCR cDNA and added a universal primer site and UMIs. TCRdb re-analysed the 5' RACE reads in MiXCR, keeping a single row per CDR3 protein. The profile shows roughly 500,000 distinct CDR3 sequences, about a fifth of them singletons. This receptor was taken from a man in his thirties or forties who received the YFV17D yellow fever vaccine. Sample: PBMCs, taken 15 days after the yellow fever booster vaccination.

CDR3 sequence reads: CASSQDSNEQFF. The CDR3 nucleotides are TGTGCCAGCAGCCAAGACAGCAATGAGCAGTTCTTC. V and J are TRBV6-6 and TRBJ2-1; a weak D match, TRBD1 (5 bases). Trimming pared 6 bases from V and 6 bases from J, leaving 9 bases between. Germline CDR1 MNHNY, CDR2 SVGAGI (reference sequence). CDR3 length: 12 residues.